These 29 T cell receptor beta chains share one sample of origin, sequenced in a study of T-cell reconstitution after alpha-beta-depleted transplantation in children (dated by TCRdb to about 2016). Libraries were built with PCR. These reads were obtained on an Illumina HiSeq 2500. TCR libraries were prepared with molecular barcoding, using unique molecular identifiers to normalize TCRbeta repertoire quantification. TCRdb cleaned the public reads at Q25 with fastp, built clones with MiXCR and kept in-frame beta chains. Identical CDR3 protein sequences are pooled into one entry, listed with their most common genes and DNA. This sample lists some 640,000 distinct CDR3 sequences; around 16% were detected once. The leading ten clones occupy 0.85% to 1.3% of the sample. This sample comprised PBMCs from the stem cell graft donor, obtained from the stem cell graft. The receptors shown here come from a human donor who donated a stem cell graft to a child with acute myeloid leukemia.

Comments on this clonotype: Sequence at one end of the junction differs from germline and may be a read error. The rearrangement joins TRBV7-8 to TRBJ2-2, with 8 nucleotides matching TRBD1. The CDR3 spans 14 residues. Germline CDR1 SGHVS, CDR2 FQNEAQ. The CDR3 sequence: CASSTGQAAGDLFF. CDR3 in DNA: TGTGCCAGCAGCACGGGACAGGCAGCCGGGGATCTGTTTTTT.

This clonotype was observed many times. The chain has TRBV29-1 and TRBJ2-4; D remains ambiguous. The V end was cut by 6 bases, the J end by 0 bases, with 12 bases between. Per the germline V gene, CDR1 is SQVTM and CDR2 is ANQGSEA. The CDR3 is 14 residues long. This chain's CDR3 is CSVASRLAKNIQYF. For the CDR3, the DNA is TGCAGCGTGGCCTCCCGGCTAGCCAAAAACATTCAGTACTTC.

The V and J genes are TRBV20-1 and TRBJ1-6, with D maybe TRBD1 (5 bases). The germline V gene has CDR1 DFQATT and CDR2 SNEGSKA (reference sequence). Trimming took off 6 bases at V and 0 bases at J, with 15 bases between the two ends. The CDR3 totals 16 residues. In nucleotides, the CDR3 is TGCAGTGCAAAAGGGGCGCCCAGCTCCTATAATTCACCCCTCCACTTT. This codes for CSAKGAPSSYNSPLHF.

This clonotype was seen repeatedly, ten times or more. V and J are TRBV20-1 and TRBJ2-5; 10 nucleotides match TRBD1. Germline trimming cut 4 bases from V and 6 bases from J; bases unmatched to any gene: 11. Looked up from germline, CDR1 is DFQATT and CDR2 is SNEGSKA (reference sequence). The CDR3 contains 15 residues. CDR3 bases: TGCAGTGCTAAGAAGACAGGGGGCGAGTTGAAGACCCAGTACTTC. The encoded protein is CSAKKTGGELKTQYF.

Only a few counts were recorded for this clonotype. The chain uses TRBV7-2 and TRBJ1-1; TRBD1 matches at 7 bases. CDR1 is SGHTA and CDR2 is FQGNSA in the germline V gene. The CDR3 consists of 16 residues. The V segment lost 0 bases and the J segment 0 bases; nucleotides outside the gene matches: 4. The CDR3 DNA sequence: TGTGCCAGCAGCTTAGCGGCAGGGGGAATGAACACTGAAGCTTTCTTT. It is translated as CASSLAAGGMNTEAFF.

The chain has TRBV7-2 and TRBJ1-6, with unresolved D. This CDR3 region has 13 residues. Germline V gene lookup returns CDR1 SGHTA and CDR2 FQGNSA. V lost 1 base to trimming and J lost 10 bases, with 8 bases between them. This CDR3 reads CASSLEGGSPLHF. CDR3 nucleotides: TGTGCCAGCAGCTTAGAGGGAGGCTCACCCCTCCACTTT.

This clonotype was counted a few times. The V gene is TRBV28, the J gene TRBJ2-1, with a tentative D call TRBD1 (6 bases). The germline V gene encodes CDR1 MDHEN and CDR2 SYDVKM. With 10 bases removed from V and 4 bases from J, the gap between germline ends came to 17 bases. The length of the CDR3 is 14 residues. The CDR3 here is CATKDRSFYNEQFF. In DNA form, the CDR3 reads TGTGCCACTAAGGACAGATCTTTTTACAATGAGCAGTTCTTC. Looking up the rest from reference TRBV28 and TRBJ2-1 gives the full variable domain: DVKVTQSSRYLVKRTGEKVFLECVQDMDHENMFWYRQDPGLGLRLIYFSYDVKMKEKGDIPEGYSVSREKKERFSLILESASTNQTSMYLCATKDRSFYNEQFFGPGTRLTVL.

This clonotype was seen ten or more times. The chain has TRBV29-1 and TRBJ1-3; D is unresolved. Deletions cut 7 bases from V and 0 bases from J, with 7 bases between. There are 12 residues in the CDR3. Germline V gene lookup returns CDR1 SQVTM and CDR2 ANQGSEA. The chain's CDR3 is CSAIPSGNTIYF. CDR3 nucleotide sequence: TGCAGCGCTATCCCCTCTGGAAACACCATATATTTT.

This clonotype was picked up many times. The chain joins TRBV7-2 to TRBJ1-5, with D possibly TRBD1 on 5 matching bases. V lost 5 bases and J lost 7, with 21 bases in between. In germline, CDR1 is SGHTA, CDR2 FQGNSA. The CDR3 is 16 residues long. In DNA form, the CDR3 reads TGTGCCAGCAGCCACGCCGGGACCTTAGAGAGGCAGCCCCAGCATTTT. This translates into CASSHAGTLERQPQHF.

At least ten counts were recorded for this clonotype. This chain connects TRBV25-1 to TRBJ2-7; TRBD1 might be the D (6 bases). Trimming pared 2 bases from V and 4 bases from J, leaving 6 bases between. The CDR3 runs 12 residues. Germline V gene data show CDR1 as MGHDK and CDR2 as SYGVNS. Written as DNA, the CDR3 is TGTGCCAGCAGTGAAAGGGGGTACGAGCAGTACGTC. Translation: CASSERGYEQYV.

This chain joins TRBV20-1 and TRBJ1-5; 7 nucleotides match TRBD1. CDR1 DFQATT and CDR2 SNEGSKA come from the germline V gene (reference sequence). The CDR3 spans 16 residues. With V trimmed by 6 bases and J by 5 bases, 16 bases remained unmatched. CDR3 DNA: TGCAGTGCACTCAACAGGGGTTTAGTTCCGGATCAGCCCCAGCATTTT. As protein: CSALNRGLVPDQPQHF.

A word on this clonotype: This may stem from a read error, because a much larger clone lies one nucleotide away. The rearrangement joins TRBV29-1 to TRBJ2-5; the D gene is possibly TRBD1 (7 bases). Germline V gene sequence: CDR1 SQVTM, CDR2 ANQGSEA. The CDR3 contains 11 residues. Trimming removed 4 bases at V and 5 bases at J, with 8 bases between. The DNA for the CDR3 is TGCAGCGTTGCAGGGGGGGAGACCCAGTACTTC. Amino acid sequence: CSVAGGETQYF.

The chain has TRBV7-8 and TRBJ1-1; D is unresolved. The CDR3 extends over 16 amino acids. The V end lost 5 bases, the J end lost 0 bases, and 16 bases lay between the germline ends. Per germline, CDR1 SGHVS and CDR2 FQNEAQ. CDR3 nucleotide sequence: TGTGCCAGCAGCCGATTCGGCCGGGCAGTGAACACTGAAGCTTTCTTT. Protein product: CASSRFGRAVNTEAFF. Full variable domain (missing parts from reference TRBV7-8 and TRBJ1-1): GAGVSQSPRYKVAKRGQDVALRCDPISGHVSLFWYQQALGQGPEFLTYFQNEAQLDKSGLPSDRFFAERPEGSVSTLKIQRTQQEDSAVYLCASSRFGRAVNTEAFFGQGTRLTVV.

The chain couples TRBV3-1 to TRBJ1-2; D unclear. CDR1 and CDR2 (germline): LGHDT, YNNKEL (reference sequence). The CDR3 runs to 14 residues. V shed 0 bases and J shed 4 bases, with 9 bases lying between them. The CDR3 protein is CASSQEPPSYGYTF. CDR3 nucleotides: TGTGCCAGCAGCCAAGAACCGCCTAGCTATGGCTACACCTTC.

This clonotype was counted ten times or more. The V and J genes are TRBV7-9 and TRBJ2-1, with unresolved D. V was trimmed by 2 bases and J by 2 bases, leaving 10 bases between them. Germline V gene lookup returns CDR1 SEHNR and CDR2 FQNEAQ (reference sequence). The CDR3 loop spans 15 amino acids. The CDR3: CASSLTGAPYNEQFF. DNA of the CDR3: TGTGCCAGCAGCTTAACTGGAGCGCCCTACAATGAGCAGTTCTTC.

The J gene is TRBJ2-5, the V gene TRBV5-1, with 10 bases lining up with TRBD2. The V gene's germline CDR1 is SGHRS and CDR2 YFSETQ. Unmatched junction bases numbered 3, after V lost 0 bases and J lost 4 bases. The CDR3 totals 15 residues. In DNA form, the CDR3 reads TGCGCCAGCAGCTTGGCAGTAGCGGGGGGAGAGACCCAGTACTTC. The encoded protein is CASSLAVAGGETQYF.

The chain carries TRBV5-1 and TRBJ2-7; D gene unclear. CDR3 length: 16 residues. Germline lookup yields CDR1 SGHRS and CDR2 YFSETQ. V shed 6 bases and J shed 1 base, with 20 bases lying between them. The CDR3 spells CASNLYGRGESYEQYF. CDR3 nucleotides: TGCGCCAGCAACCTCTACGGCAGAGGCGAATCCTACGAGCAGTACTTC.

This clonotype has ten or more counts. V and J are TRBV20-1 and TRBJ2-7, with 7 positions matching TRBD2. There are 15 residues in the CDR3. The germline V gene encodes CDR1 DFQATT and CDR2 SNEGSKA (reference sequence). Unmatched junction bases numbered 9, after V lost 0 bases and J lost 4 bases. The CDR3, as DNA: TGCAGTGCTAGAGATGGGACGGGGGGATCATACGAGCAGTACTTC. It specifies CSARDGTGGSYEQYF.

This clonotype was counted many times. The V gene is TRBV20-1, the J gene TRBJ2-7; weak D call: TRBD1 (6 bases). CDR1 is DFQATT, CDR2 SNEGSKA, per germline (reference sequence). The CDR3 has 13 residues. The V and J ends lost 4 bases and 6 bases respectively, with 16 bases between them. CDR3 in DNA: TGCAGTGCTACTGGCAGGGGTGAAAGCGAGCAGTACGTC. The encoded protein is CSATGRGESEQYV.

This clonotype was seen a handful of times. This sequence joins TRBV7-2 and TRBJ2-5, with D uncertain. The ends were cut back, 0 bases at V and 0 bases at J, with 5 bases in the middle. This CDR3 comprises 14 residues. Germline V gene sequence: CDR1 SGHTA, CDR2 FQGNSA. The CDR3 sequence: CASSLAHDQETQYF. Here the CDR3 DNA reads TGTGCCAGCAGCTTAGCACACGACCAAGAGACCCAGTACTTC.

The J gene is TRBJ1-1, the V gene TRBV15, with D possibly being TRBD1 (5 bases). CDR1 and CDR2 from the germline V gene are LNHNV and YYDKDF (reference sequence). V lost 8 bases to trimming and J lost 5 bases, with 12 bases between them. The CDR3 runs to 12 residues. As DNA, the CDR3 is TGTGCCACCGCTCCAGGGCAAACTGAAGCTTTCTTT. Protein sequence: CATAPGQTEAFF.

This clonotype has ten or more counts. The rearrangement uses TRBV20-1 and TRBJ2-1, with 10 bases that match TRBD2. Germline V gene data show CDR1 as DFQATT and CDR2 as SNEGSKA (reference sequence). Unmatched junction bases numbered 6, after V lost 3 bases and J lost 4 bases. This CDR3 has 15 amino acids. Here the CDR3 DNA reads TGCAGTGCTAGCCAGCGGGGGGGACAATACAATGAGCAGTTCTTC. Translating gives CSASQRGGQYNEQFF.

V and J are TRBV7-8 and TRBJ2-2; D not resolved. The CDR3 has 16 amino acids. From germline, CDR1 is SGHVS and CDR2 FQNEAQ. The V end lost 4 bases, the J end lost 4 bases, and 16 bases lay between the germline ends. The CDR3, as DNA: TGTGCCAGCAGCTCTTTCACCCTCTTCGGCACCGGGGAGCTGTTTTTT. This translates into CASSSFTLFGTGELFF. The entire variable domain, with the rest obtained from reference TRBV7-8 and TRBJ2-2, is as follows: GAGVSQSPRYKVAKRGQDVALRCDPISGHVSLFWYQQALGQGPEFLTYFQNEAQLDKSGLPSDRFFAERPEGSVSTLKIQRTQQEDSAVYLCASSSFTLFGTGELFFGEGSRLTVL.

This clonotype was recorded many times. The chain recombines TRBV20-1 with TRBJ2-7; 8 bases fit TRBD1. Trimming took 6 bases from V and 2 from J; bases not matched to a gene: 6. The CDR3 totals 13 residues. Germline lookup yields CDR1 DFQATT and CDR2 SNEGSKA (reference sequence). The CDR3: CSASGQATYEQYF. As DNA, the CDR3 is TGCAGTGCCTCGGGACAGGCGACCTACGAGCAGTACTTC.

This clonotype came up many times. CDR3 region: CSARTSWDTEAFF. Here the CDR3 DNA reads TGCAGTGCTCGGACATCTTGGGACACTGAAGCTTTCTTT. The V gene is TRBV20-1, the J gene TRBJ1-1, with D perhaps matching TRBD1 (5 bases). CDR3 length: 13 amino acids. Trimming stripped 5 bases from V and 3 bases from J, with 13 bases between. Germline CDR1 is DFQATT and CDR2 is SNEGSKA (reference sequence).

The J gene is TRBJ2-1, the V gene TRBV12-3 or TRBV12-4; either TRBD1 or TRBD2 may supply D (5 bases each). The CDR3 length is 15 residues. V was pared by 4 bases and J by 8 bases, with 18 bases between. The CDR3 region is CASSSPGRGEYEQFF. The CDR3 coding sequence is TGTGCCAGCAGTTCCCCGGGGCGCGGTGAATATGAGCAGTTCTTC.

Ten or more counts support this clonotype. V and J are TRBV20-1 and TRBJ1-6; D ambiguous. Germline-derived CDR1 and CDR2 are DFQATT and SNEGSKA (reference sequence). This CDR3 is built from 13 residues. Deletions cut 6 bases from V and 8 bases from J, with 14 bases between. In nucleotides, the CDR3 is TGCAGTGCGAGGACCGGGCGGGATTCACCCCTCCACTTT. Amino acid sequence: CSARTGRDSPLHF.

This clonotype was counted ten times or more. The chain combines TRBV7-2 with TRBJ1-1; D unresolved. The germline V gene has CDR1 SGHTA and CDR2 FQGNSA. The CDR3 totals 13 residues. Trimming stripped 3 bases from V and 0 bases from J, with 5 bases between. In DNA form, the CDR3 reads TGTGCCAGCAGCTTGTTCTTGAACACTGAAGCTTTCTTT. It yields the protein CASSLFLNTEAFF.

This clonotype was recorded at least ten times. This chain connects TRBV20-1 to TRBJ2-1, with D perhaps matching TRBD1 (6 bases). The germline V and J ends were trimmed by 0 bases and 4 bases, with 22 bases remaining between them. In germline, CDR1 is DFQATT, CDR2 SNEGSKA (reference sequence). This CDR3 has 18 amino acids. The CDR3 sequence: CSARDLGQYVDQYNEQFF. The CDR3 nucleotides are TGCAGTGCTAGAGATCTTGGACAGTATGTAGATCAATACAATGAGCAGTTCTTC.